This TCR beta chain was sequenced for a study of response to subunit inactivated influenza vaccine. Study-wide points: Few additional T cells are recruited per seasonal influenza vaccination, authors suggested.

TCRdb independently ran MiXCR on the RT-PCR reads; one entry per CDR3 protein. Of about 170,000 distinct CDR3 sequences listed, approximately 12% are singletons. This clonotype was seen at least ten times. The antigen is not known. Germline values: CDR1 KGHDR, CDR2 SFDVKD. This CDR3 contains 16 residues. The V and J ends lost 4 bases and 3 bases respectively, with 15 bases between them. These data also formed part of another study, on T cells expressing NK-cell markers. From that report: cDNA encoding TCR beta was synthesized via 5'RACE template switching incorporating UMIs. Source material for TCR beta repertoires consisted of sorted CD3+CD56+NKG2C+, CD3+CD56+NKG2C- and CD3+CD56-NKG2C+ T cells.

The receptor comes from a man between 45 and 60 years old who received an inactivated influenza vaccine. The sequencing here drew on CD8+ T cells sorted from PBMCs, taken 11 to 12 days after vaccination. The rearrangement joins TRBV24-1 to TRBJ2-1; TRBD1 might be the D (5 bases). The CDR3 reads CATSEGRTSFYNEQFF. Written as DNA, the CDR3 is TGTGCCACCAGTGAGGGGCGGACGAGCTTCTACAATGAGCAGTTCTTC.